The T cell receptor (beta chain) described here comes from a study of regulatory T cells in long-lasting Graves disease. Time point reported: newly diagnosed GD, antithyroid drugs for less than 3 months. Preparation of the TCR library used RNA extracted from PBMCs. Note on this clonotype: Its specificity is unknown. A much larger clonotype is one base distant, so this may be a read error.

V lost 5 bases and J lost 3; bases outside the gene matches: 5. The V gene's germline CDR1 is MNHEY and CDR2 SMNVEV (reference sequence). This CDR3 spans 15 amino acids. HTBI primers from iRepertoire and Arm-PCR of CDR3 regions yielded the TCR beta libraries. TCRdb itself ran the multiplex PCR reads through MiXCR, one entry per CDR3 protein. The data show roughly 500,000 distinct CDR3 sequences, with approximately 15% seen just once and 8% to 10% held by the top ten. Study findings and constraints: Lower TCR diversity was seen in persistent Graves' patients than in newly diagnosed ones.

The data also belong to a second study, concerning T cells in Graves' hyperthyroidism and ophthalmopathy.

The V and J genes are TRBV27 and TRBJ1-5; TRBD1 agrees at 9 bases. Specimen: peripheral blood mononuclear cells (PBMCs), collected at new diagnosis, from a patient treated with antithyroid drugs. The source of this sequence is a man aged 30 to 45 with Graves disease. CDR3 DNA: TGTGCCAGCAGTGACCGGACAGGGGACAATCAGCCCCAGCATTTT. Translated, it gives CASSDRTGDNQPQHF.